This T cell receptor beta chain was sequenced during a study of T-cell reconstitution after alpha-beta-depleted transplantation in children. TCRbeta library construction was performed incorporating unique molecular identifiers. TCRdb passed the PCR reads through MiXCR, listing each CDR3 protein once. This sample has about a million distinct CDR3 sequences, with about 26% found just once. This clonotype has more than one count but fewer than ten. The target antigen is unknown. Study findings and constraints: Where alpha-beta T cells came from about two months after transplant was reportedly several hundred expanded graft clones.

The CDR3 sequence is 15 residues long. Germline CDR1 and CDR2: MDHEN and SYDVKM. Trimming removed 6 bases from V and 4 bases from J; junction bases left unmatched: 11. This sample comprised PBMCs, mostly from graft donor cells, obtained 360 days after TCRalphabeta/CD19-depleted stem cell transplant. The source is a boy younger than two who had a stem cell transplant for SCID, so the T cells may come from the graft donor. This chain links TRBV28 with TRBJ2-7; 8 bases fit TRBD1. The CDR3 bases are TGTGCCAGCAGCCCCACCGGACAGGGAAGGTACGAGCAGTACTTC. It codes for CASSPTGQGRYEQYF.